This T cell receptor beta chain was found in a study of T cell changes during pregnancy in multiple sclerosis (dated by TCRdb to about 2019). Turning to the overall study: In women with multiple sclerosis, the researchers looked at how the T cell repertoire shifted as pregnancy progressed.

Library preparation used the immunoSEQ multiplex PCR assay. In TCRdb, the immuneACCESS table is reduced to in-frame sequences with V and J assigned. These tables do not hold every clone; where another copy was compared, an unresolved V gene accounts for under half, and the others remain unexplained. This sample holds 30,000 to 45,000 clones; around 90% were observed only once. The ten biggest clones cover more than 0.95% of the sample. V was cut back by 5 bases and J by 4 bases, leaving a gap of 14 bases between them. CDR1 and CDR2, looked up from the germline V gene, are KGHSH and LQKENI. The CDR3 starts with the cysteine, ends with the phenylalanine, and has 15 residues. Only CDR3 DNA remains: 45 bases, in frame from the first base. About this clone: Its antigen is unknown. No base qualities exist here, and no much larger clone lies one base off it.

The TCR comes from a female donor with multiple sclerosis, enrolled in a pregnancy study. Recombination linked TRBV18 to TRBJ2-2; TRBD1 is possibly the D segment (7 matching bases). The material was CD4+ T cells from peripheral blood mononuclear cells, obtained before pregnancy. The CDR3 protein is CASSEGTAGTGELFF. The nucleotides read TGTGCCAGCTCAGAGGGGACAGCGGGCACCGGGGAGCTGTTTTTT.